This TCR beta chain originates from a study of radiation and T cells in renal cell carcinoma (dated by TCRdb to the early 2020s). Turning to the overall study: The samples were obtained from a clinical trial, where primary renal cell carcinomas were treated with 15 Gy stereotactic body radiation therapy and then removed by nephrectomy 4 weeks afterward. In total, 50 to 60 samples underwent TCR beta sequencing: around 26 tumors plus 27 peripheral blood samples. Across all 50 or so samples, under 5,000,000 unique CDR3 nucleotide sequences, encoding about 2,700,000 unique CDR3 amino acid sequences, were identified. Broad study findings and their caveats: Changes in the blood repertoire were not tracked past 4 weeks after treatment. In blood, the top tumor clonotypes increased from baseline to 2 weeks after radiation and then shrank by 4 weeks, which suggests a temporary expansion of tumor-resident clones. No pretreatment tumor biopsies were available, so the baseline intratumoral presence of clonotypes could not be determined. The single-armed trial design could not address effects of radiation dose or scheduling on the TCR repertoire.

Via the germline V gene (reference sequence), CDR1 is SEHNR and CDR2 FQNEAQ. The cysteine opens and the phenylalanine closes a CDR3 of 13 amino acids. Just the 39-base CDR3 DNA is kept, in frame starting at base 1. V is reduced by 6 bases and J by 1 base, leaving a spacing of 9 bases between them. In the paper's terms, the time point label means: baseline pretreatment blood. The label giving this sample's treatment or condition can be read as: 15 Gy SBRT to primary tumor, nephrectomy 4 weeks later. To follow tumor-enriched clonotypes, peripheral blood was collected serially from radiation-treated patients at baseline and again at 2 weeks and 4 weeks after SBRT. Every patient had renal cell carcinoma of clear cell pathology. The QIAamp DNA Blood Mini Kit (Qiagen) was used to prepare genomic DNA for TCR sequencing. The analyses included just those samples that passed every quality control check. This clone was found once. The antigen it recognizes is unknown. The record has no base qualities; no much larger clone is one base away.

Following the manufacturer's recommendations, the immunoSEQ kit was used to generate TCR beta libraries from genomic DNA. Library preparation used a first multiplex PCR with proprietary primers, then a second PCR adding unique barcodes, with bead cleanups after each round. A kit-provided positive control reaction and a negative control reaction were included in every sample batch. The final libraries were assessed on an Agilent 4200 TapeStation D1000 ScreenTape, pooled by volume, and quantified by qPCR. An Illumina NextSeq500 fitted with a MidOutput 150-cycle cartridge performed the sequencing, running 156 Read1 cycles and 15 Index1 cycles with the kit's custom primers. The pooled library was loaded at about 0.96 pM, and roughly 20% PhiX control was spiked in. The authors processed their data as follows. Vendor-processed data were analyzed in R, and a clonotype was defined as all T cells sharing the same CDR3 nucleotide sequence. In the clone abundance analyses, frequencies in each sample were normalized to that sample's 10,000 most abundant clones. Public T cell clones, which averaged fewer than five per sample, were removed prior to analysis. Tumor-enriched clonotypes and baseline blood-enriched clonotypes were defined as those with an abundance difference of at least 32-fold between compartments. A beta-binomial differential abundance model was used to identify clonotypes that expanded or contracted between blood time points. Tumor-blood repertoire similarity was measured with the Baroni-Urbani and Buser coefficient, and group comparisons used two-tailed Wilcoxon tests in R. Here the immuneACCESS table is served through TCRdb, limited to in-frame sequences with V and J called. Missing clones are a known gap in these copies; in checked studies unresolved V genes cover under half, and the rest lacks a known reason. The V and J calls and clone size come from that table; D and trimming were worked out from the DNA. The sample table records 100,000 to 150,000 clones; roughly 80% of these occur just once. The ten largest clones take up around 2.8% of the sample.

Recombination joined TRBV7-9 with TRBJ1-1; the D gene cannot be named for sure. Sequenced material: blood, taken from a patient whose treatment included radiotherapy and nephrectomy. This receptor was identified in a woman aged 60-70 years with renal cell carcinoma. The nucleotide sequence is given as TGTGCCAGCAGGAGAATTCAGAACACTGAAGCTTTCTTT. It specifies CASRRIQNTEAFF.